This T cell receptor beta chain was identified in a study of OX40 agonist ivuxolimab in advanced cancers. Across the study: The diagnoses of dose-escalation patients were hepatocellular carcinoma, melanoma, renal cell or head and neck cancer.

Study-wide findings and caveats: There were, on average, more expanded clones in CD8+ T cells than in CD4+.

Concerning this clone itself: Antigen unknown.

The CDR3 sequence is 16 residues long. CDR1 and CDR2 from the germline V gene are SGHNT and YYREEE (reference sequence). Germline trimming cut 5 bases from V and 8 bases from J; bases unmatched to any gene: 10. Sequenced by immunoSEQ multiplex PCR; TCRdb stores in-frame clones only, minus some. The data contain 70,000 to 90,000 clones, about 88% of them seen just once; the ten biggest clones take up about 0.4%. Specimen: CD4+ or CD8+ T cells sorted from blood, collected in a trial of the OX40 agonist ivuxolimab. The source of this sequence is an adult with an advanced solid tumor such as melanoma, head and neck, liver or kidney cancer. The chain uses TRBV5-4 and TRBJ2-1; 13 bases are a match to TRBD2. The chain's CDR3 is CASSFRLAGGGDEQFF. Written as DNA, the CDR3 is TGTGCCAGCAGTTTCAGACTAGCGGGAGGCGGGGATGAGCAGTTCTTC.